This T cell receptor (beta chain) was recovered during a study of cytomegalovirus exposure and HLA in healthy donors. Study-wide results and limits: Reportedly, a later analysis found an Asian-associated ancestry cluster had fewer N-insertions than the approximately 670-donor mean. Testing in vitro showed a few CMV-associated chains specific for CMV antigens.

This CDR3 spans 13 amino acids. The V end was cut by 5 bases, the J end by 5 bases, with 12 bases between. Germline values: CDR1 SGHTA, CDR2 FQGNSA. The PCR made use of 60 Vbeta and 13 Jbeta primers. Sequenced by immunoSEQ multiplex PCR; TCRdb stores in-frame clones only, minus some. The sample totals roughly 110,000 clones. With regard to this clone: Antigen: not known.

All the people who gave samples were healthy bone marrow donors. This TCR was recovered from a man aged 40-49 years in good health and CMV-seropositive. The material sequenced was PBMCs. V gene TRBV7-2 combines with J gene TRBJ1-2, with D possibly matching TRBD1 (6 bases). The CDR3, as DNA: TGTGCCAGCAGCCCTACAGGGTCTTATGGCTACACCTTC. Its translation: CASSPTGSYGYTF. The entire variable domain, with the rest obtained from reference TRBV7-2 and TRBJ1-2, is as follows: GAGVSQSPSNKVTEKGKDVELRCDPISGHTALYWYRQSLGQGLEFLIYFQGNSAPDKSGLPSDRFSAERTGGSVSTLTIQRTQQEDSAVYLCASSPTGSYGYTFGSGTRLTVV.